A selection of T cell receptor beta chains follows, all from one sample in a study of PD-1 blockade in classical Hodgkin lymphoma. Here immunoSEQ multiplex PCR was the method, and the copy in TCRdb shows in-frame clones only, minus some. This sample yields 21,000 or so clones, of which just under 80% are seen a single time; roughly 15% belongs to the top ten. The sample here was peripheral blood mononuclear cells (PBMCs), taken before the second cycle of nivolumab. These receptor sequences come from a human donor with classical Hodgkin lymphoma. Both conserved end residues are part of each CDR3. Each record gives: clone size, V gene, J gene, D gene, CDR3 protein, CDR3 DNA. The D gene is left open where the match is weak. Some rows have no size entry. The others give once, few or many, or a class for an expanded clone.

once,TRBV7-2,TRBJ2-1,-,CASSLSKTPEQFF,TGTGCCAGCAGCTTATCGAAAACCCCAGAGCAGTTCTTC
once,TRBV12-5,TRBJ2-1,-,CASGLVVAPYNEQFF,TGTGCTAGTGGTTTGGTGGTGGCCCCCTACAATGAGCAGTTCTTC
-,TRBV6-5,TRBJ2-5,TRBD2,CASTGTSGVGTQYF,TGTGCCAGCACAGGAACTAGCGGTGTGGGGACCCAGTACTTC
-,TRBV27,TRBJ1-4,-,CASGLEGVNEKLFF,TGTGCCAGCGGGTTAGAGGGGGTAAACGAAAAACTGTTTTTT
-,TRBV10-1,TRBJ2-3,TRBD2,CASSVLSGAAAATQYF,TGCGCCAGCAGCGTCCTTAGCGGGGCCGCCGCGGCTACGCAGTATTTT
-,TRBV10-1,TRBJ2-3,TRBD2,CASSPTSGLRTDTQYF,TGCGCCAGCAGCCCAACTAGCGGACTTCGCACAGATACGCAGTATTTT
few,TRBV9,TRBJ2-3,-,CASSPSPRGGTDTQYF,TGTGCCAGCAGCCCATCACCCCGGGGAGGCACAGATACGCAGTATTTT
-,TRBV19,TRBJ1-4,TRBD1,CASRSRGLEKLFF,TGTGCCAGTAGAAGCAGGGGGCTTGAAAAACTGTTTTTT
once,TRBV5-4,TRBJ1-6,-,CASSLVGSYNSPLHF,TGTGCCAGCAGCTTGGTTGGGTCCTATAATTCACCCCTCCACTTT
few,TRBV5-1,TRBJ1-1,-,CASSFTTVRLNTEAFF,TGCGCCAGCAGTTTTACGACAGTGAGATTGAACACTGAAGCTTTCTTT
-,TRBV15,TRBJ2-1,-,CATRGEGAGAYNEQFF,TGTGCCACCAGAGGAGAGGGGGCGGGAGCCTACAATGAGCAGTTCTTC
-,TRBV7-1,TRBJ1-1,TRBD1,CASSPGTGGLNTEAFF,TGTGCCAGCAGCCCCGGGACAGGGGGGTTAAACACTGAAGCTTTCTTT
-,TRBV6-5,TRBJ2-7,-,CASSYGVAALAYEQYF,TGTGCCAGCAGTTACGGAGTGGCCGCTCTTGCCTACGAGCAGTACTTC
-,TRBV30,TRBJ1-1,-,CAWSMTVNTEAFF,TGTGCCTGGTCTATGACAGTGAACACTGAAGCTTTCTTT
-,TRBV18,TRBJ1-3,TRBD1,CASSPRQGAMGNTIYF,TGTGCCAGCTCACCACGCCAGGGGGCGATGGGAAACACCATATATTTT
few,TRBV5-1,TRBJ2-7,-,CASSYSPDRTSYEQYF,TGCGCCAGCAGCTATTCCCCAGACAGGACCTCCTACGAGCAGTACTTC
few,TRBV2,TRBJ2-2,-,CASRPNGMITGELFF,TGTGCCAGCCGCCCCAACGGTATGATAACCGGGGAGCTGTTTTTT
-,TRBV7-6,TRBJ2-3,TRBD2,CASTARGGSGRGRTDTQYF,TGTGCCAGCACCGCCCGCGGGGGTAGCGGGAGAGGTCGGACAGATACGCAGTATTTT
-,TRBV11-2,TRBJ2-7,-,CASSRQTSYEQYF,TGTGCCAGCAGCAGGCAGACCTCCTACGAGCAGTACTTC
-,TRBV11-2,TRBJ1-2,-,CASSYSPGRGYGYTF,TGTGCCAGCAGCTACAGTCCCGGGCGAGGCTATGGCTACACCTTC
-,TRBV19,TRBJ1-1,TRBD1,CASSPGTGGLNTEAFF,TGTGCCAGCAGCCCCGGGACAGGGGGGTTAAACACTGAAGCTTTCTTT
-,TRBV9,TRBJ2-1,-,CASSVASSSYNEQFF,TGTGCCAGCAGCGTAGCGAGTAGCTCCTACAATGAGCAGTTCTTC